Following are 11 T cell receptor beta chains from one sample sequenced in a study of blood T cell repertoires in COVID-19. Measured with immunoSEQ multiplex PCR; TCRdb has only the in-frame clones, and not every one. Among over 600,000 clones listed, approximately 90% were seen once. The sample comprised peripheral blood. These receptor sequences come from a woman aged 18-29 years with acute or convalescent COVID-19.

This chain links TRBV5-8 with TRBJ1-4; D is unresolved. The V gene lost 2 bases and the J gene lost 8 bases, with 22 bases spanning the gap. Per germline, CDR1 SGHTS and CDR2 YDEGEE. The CDR3 runs 17 residues. The DNA of the CDR3 is TGTGCCAGCAGCTTCCCCTCACTGACGGTCCCTAGCGAAAAACTGTTTTTT. It is translated as CASSFPSLTVPSEKLFF.

For the CDR3, the DNA is TGTGCCAGCAGCGTAGAGGCCTTGGACAGTAGGGGCTACACCTTC. Amino acids: CASSVEALDSRGYTF. The gene calls are TRBV9 and TRBJ1-2, with D tentatively TRBD1 (6 bases). Germline CDR1 and CDR2: SGDLS and YYNGEE. Trimming took 0 bases from V and 8 from J, leaving 17 bases between them. This CDR3 is built from 15 residues.

The CDR3: CASSFGTPSLTDTQYF. For the CDR3, the DNA is TGTGCCAGCAGCTTCGGGACACCCTCTTTGACAGATACGCAGTATTTT. The chain joins TRBV7-2 to TRBJ2-3; tentative D call: TRBD1 (6 bases). The CDR3 sequence is 16 residues long. Germline CDR1 reads SGHTA; CDR2 reads FQGNSA. V lost 3 bases and J 3 bases, leaving 16 bases between the germline ends.

This rearrangement joins TRBV14 to TRBJ1-6; no clear D. CDR3 length: 14 amino acids. Germline V gene data show CDR1 as SGHDN and CDR2 as FVKESK. Trimming took 1 base from V and 12 from J, leaving 13 bases between them. CDR3 loop: CASSQVDRVKPLHF. CDR3 sequence (DNA): TGTGCCAGCAGCCAAGTTGATAGAGTCAAACCCCTCCACTTT. Filled out from reference TRBV14 and TRBJ1-6, the complete variable domain reads EAGVTQFPSHSVIEKGQTVTLRCDPISGHDNLYWYRRVMGKEIKFLLHFVKESKQDESGMPNNRFLAERTGGTYSTLKVQPAELEDSGVYFCASSQVDRVKPLHFGNGTRLTVT.

This chain links TRBV4-3 with TRBJ2-2; 8 positions match TRBD1. Germline V lookup: CDR1 LGHNA, CDR2 YSLEER. The CDR3 totals 17 residues. The ends lost 4 bases at V and 4 bases at J; junction bases unmatched: 11. CDR3 sequence reads: CASSPLTLRGRTGELFF. CDR3 in DNA: TGCGCCAGCAGCCCCCTTACCCTCAGGGGGCGCACCGGGGAGCTGTTTTTT.

Concerning this clone: A read error may produce the germline difference seen at one junction end. This sequence joins TRBV5-6 and TRBJ1-2, with D perhaps TRBD1 (6 bases). Looked up from germline, CDR1 is SGHDT and CDR2 is YYEEEE. The CDR3 is made up of 12 amino acids. This chain's CDR3 is CASSLWDIRGSF. The CDR3 region has the DNA TGTGCCAGCAGCTTGTGGGACATTCGCGGGAGCTTC.

The J gene is TRBJ1-2, the V gene TRBV3-1 (or the pseudogene TRBV3-2); no clear D. The CDR3 totals 13 residues. V was pared by 4 bases and J by 6 bases, with 12 bases between. CDR1 is LGHDT and CDR2 is YNNKEL in the germline V gene (reference sequence). As DNA, the CDR3 is TGTGCCAGCAGCCTAACCGGGTTGGATGGCTACACCTTC. Translated, it gives CASSLTGLDGYTF.

CDR3 nucleotides: TGTGCCAGCTCACAGAGACACAGGGGGCCCTACAATGAGCAGTTCTTC. It encodes CASSQRHRGPYNEQFF. V and J are TRBV18 and TRBJ2-1; 9 bases are shared with TRBD1. This CDR3 is 16 amino acids long. Germline V gives CDR1 KGHSH, CDR2 LQKENI. The V and J ends lost 4 bases and 2 bases, in that order; junction bases with no gene match: 6.

This clone was detected only once. This rearrangement joins TRBV4-1 to TRBJ1-1; 7 bases match TRBD1. CDR1 MGHRA and CDR2 YSYEKL come from the germline V gene. J was trimmed by 0 bases and V by 3 bases; bases with no gene match: 4. The CDR3 contains 15 residues. CDR3: CASSQVDRMNTEAFF. As DNA, the CDR3 is TGCGCCAGCAGCCAGGTGGACAGGATGAACACTGAAGCTTTCTTT.

The V and J genes are TRBV9 and TRBJ1-3; a possible D gene is TRBD1 (6 bases). This CDR3 contains 15 residues. The V end lost 3 bases, the J end lost 4 bases, and 14 bases lay between the germline ends. Germline V gives CDR1 SGDLS, CDR2 YYNGEE. CDR3 loop: CASSAQGQRGNTIYF. CDR3 coding DNA: TGTGCCAGCAGCGCACAGGGCCAAAGGGGAAACACCATATATTTT.

This rearrangement joins TRBV28 to TRBJ1-1; D perhaps matches TRBD1 (5 bases). The V and J ends lost 1 base and 7 bases respectively, with 10 bases between them. This CDR3 region has 13 residues. The V gene's germline CDR1 is MDHEN and CDR2 SYDVKM. CDR3 in amino acids: CASSLSGILEAFF. CDR3 bases: TGTGCCAGCAGTTTATCAGGGATCCTTGAAGCTTTCTTT. Full variable domain (outside the CDR3, taken from reference TRBV28 and TRBJ1-1): DVKVTQSSRYLVKRTGEKVFLECVQDMDHENMFWYRQDPGLGLRLIYFSYDVKMKEKGDIPEGYSVSREKKERFSLILESASTNQTSMYLCASSLSGILEAFFGQGTRLTVV.